The entry that follows covers one T cell receptor beta chain sequence. The observed sequence ends 3 residues before the CDR3 terminus, with the missing tail filled in from the germline J gene. Assay: immunoSEQ multiplex PCR; the TCRdb copy retains only in-frame clones and omits some. Recorded for this sample: about 11,000 clones. This entry is derived from a study of Tregs in tolerant kidney transplant recipients. V lost 7 bases, J lost 6 bases, and 10 bases stayed unmatched. Per germline, CDR1 LNHDA and CDR2 SQIVND (reference sequence). This CDR3 is built from 15 residues. Mixed chimerism was transient after nonmyeloablative marrow transplants from related graft donors. Unstimulated Tregs (CD4+CD25+CD127-) and CD4+CD25- non-Tregs were sorted from PBMCs.

The clonotype was recovered from a human patient who received a combined kidney and bone marrow transplant. Some T cells may originate from the graft donor. The chain uses TRBV19 and TRBJ1-5; TRBD1 matches 9 bases. Sequenced here: CD8+ T cells from blood (PBMCs), sampled 24 months after the transplant. The part of the CDR3 DNA that was read is TGTGCCAGTAAGCCTGACAGGGGGATGAGTCAGCCC. Amino acids: CASKPDRGMSQP. The whole CDR3 protein reads CASKPDRGMSQPQHF.